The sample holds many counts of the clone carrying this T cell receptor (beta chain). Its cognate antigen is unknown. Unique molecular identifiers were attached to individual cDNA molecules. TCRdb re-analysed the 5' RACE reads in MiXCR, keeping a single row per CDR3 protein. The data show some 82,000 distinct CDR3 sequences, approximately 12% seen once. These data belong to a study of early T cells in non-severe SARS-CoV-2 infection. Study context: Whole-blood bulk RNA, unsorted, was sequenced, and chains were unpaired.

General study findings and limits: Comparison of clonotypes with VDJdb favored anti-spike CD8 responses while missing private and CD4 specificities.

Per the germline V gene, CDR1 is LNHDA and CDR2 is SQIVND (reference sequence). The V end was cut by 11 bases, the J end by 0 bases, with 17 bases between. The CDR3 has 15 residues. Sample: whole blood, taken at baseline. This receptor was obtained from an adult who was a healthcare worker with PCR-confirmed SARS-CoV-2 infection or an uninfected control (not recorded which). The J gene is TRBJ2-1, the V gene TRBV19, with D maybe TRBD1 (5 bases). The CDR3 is CACKGAGSSYNEQFF. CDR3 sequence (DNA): TGTGCCTGCAAAGGGGCAGGCAGCTCCTACAATGAGCAGTTCTTC.